The subject of this entry is one T cell receptor (beta chain). As originally analysed: Scientists estimated how many nucleated cells there were by amplifying reference gene primers. Clones were read by immunoSEQ multiplex PCR, and TCRdb kept only the in-frame ones, dropping some. V and J calls and clone size are given by that table; D and trimming were obtained from the DNA. The data show 120,000 to 150,000 clones, with around 86% seen just once and over 35% held by the top ten. This sample is drawn from a study of blood T cell repertoires in COVID-19. CDR3 size: 16 residues. From germline, CDR1 is MNHNS and CDR2 SASEGT. Trimming shortened V by 0 bases and J by 1 base, and 13 bases separated the two germline ends.

The sequence was obtained from a man between 50 and 59 years old who had recovered from COVID-19. The sample consisted of peripheral blood. J is TRBJ2-7 and V is TRBV6-1, with D perhaps TRBD2 (6 bases). DNA of the CDR3: TGTGCCAGCAGTGAAGCGCCAGGAGGGGCATCCTACGAGCAGTACTTC. This sequence encodes CASSEAPGGASYEQYF.